This T cell receptor (beta chain) was identified during a study of vaccination and CD4 T cells after COVID-19. In the study overall: Overlapping peptides of the spike proteins of SARS-CoV-2, HCoV-NL63, HCoV-OC43 and HCoV-229E were used for cell stimulation. Findings of the study overall: Convalescent patients had a median around 90% of reactive clones appearing only post-vaccination.

Concerning this clonotype itself: Its antigen is still unknown.

Treatment specified: approximately nine-day PBMC culture with coronavirus spike peptide pools or control peptides (ViraFEST assay). Gathering of the CD4+ T cells, from the unexposed donor, took place before the COVID-19 pandemic (2011-2018). After expanding antigen-specific T cells with peptide pools, ViraFEST sequenced their TCRs. Half of the medium was exchanged for fresh IL-2 medium, first on day 3 and then on day 7. Trimming took 6 bases from V and 3 from J, leaving 14 bases between them. Germline CDR1 is KGHSH and CDR2 is LQKENI. CDR3 length: 14 amino acids. Researchers used the Oncomine TCR Beta short-read assay to sequence DNA from cultured CD4+ T cells. Cultured CD4+ T cells yielded the extracted genomic DNA. TCRdb fed the PCR reads into MiXCR, producing one record per CDR3 protein. The table includes approximately 11,000 distinct CDR3 sequences, roughly 32% detected once.

The genes are TRBV18 and TRBJ2-5, with no clear D. The sequence was collected from a human donor in good health. Sequencing was carried out using CD4+ T cells from blood, cultured in vitro. The CDR3 nucleotides read TGTGCCAGCTCCGGAAATCCCCTTAAAGAGACCCAGTACTTC. Translated, it gives CASSGNPLKETQYF.